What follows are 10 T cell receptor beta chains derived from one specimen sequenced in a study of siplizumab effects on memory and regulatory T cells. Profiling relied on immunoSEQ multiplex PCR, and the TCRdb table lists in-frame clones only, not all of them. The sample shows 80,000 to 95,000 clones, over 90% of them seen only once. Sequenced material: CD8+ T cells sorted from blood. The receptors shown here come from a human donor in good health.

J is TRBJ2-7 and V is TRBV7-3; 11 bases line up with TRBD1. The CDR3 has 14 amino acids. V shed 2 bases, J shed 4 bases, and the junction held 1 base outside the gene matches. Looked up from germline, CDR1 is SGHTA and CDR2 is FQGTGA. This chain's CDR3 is CASSLGQGAYEQYF. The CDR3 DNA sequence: TGTGCCAGCAGCTTAGGACAGGGGGCTTACGAGCAGTACTTC.

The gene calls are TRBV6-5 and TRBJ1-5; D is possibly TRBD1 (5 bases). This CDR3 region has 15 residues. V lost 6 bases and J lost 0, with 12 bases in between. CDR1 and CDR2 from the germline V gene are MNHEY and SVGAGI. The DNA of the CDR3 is TGTGCCAGCAGAATAAGACAGATTAGCAATCAGCCCCAGCATTTT. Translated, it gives CASRIRQISNQPQHF.

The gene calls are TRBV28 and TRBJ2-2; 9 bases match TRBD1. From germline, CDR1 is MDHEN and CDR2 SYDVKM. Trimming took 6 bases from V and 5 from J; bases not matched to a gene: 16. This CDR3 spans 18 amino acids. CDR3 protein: CASSTNEPGQGETGELFF. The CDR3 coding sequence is TGTGCCAGCAGCACAAACGAGCCGGGACAGGGTGAAACCGGGGAGCTGTTTTTT.

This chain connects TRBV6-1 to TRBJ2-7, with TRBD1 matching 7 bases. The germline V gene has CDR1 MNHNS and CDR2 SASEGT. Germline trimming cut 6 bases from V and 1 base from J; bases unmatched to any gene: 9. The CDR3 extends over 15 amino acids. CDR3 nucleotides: TGTGCCAGCAGGGTTGACCGGACAGGTTCCTACGAGCAGTACTTC. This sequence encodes CASRVDRTGSYEQYF.

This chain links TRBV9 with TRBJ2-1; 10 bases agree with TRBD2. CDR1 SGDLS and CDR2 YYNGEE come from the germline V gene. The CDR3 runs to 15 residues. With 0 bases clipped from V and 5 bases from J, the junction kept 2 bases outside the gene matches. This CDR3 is CASSVGLAGDNEQFF. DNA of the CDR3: TGTGCCAGCAGCGTAGGCCTAGCGGGAGACAATGAGCAGTTCTTC. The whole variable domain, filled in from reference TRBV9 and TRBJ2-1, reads DSGVTQTPKHLITATGQRVTLRCSPRSGDLSVYWYQQSLDQGLQFLIQYYNGEERAKGNILERFSAQQFPDLHSELNLSSLELGDSALYFCASSVGLAGDNEQFFGPGTRLTVL.

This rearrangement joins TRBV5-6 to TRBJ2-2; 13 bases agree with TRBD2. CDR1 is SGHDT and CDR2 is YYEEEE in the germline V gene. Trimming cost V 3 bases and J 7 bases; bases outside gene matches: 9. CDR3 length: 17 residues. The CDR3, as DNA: TGTGCCAGCAGCTCCCTTTGGACTAGCGGGAGTAACGGGGAGCTGTTTTTT. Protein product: CASSSLWTSGSNGELFF.

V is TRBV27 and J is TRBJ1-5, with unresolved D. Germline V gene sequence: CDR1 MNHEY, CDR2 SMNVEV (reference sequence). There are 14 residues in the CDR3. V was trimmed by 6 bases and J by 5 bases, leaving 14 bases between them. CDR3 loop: CASSSTDQYQPQHF. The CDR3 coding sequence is TGTGCCAGCAGCAGCACAGACCAATATCAGCCCCAGCATTTT.

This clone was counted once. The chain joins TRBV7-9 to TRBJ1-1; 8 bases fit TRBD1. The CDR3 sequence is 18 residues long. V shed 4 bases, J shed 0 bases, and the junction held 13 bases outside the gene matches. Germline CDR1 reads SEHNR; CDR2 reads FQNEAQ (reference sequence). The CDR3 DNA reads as TGTGCCAGCAGCTCAGATCGAAGACAGGGGAGGATGAACACTGAAGCTTTCTTT. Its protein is CASSSDRRQGRMNTEAFF.

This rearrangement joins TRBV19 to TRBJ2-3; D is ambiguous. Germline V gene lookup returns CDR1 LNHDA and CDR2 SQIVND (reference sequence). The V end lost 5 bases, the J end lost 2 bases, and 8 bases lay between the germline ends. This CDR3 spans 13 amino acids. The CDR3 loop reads CASSWANTDTQYF. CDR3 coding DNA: TGTGCCAGTAGTTGGGCCAACACAGATACGCAGTATTTT.

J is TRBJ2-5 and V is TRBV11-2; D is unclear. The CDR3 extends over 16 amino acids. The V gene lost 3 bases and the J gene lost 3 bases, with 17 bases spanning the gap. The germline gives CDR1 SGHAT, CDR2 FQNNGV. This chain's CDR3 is CASSFGVDRLKETQYF. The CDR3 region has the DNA TGTGCCAGCAGCTTTGGGGTCGATAGATTAAAAGAGACCCAGTACTTC.